Each of the 18 T cell receptor beta chains below was sequenced from the same sample in a study of Tregs in tolerant kidney transplant recipients. Sequencing was performed with immunoSEQ multiplex PCR; in TCRdb, only in-frame clones are kept and a portion is missing. The table lists about 240,000 clones, about 80% of them singletons. Sequencing used CD4+ T cells from blood. All receptors derive from a human donor in good health.

The chain's CDR3 is CASSPLGGGPSYNEQFF. The DNA of the CDR3 is TGTGCCAGCTCACCTTTGGGGGGAGGGCCCTCCTACAATGAGCAGTTCTTC. The gene calls are TRBV18 and TRBJ2-1; 7 nucleotides align to TRBD2. CDR3 length equals 17 residues. Germline V gene sequence: CDR1 KGHSH, CDR2 LQKENI. V lost 3 bases, J lost 0 bases, and 8 bases stayed unmatched. The whole variable domain, remainder taken from reference TRBV18 and TRBJ2-1, is NAGVMQNPRHLVRRRGQEARLRCSPMKGHSHVYWYRQLPEEGLKFMVYLQKENIIDESGMPKERFSAEFPKEGPSILRIQQVVRGDSAAYFCASSPLGGGPSYNEQFFGPGTRLTVL.

J is TRBJ1-3 and V is TRBV6-1, with 9 nucleotides matching TRBD1. Per the germline V gene, CDR1 is MNHNS and CDR2 is SASEGT. V lost 6 bases, J lost 0 bases, and 3 bases stayed unmatched. This CDR3 spans 15 amino acids. This CDR3 is CASRKGQGSGNTIYF. In DNA, the CDR3 is TGTGCCAGCAGGAAGGGACAGGGCTCTGGAAACACCATATATTTT.

The chain employs TRBV15 and TRBJ2-2; the match to TRBD1 covers 8 bases. Trimming cost V 0 bases and J 5 bases; bases outside gene matches: 5. The germline CDR1 and CDR2 sequences are LNHNV and YYDKDF (reference sequence). CDR3 length: 16 residues. CDR3: CATSRDRQGATGELFF. The CDR3 coding sequence is TGTGCCACCAGCAGAGATCGGCAGGGGGCAACCGGGGAGCTGTTTTTT.

The V call is TRBV9, the J call TRBJ2-3; no reliable D call. In germline, CDR1 is SGDLS, CDR2 YYNGEE. V lost 1 base and J 0 bases, leaving 6 bases between the germline ends. The CDR3 contains 14 residues. The CDR3 loop reads CASSVMSSTDTQYF. In nucleotides, the CDR3 is TGTGCCAGCAGCGTAATGTCCAGCACAGATACGCAGTATTTT.

In its sample, this clone was seen once. The J gene is TRBJ2-7, the V gene TRBV7-2; D is tentatively TRBD1 or TRBD2 (5 bases each). Trimming removed 6 bases at V and 3 bases at J, with 15 bases between. Looked up from germline, CDR1 is SGHTA and CDR2 is FQGNSA. CDR3 length equals 14 residues. CDR3 amino acids: CASRNGGSDYEQYF. The CDR3 nucleotides are TGTGCCAGCAGAAATGGGGGTTCTGACTACGAGCAGTACTTC.

This clone came up once. The rearrangement uses TRBV7-2 and TRBJ2-3, with 7 bases identical to TRBD1. The V gene end was trimmed by 1 base and the J gene end by 0 bases; junction bases not matched to a gene: 1. The CDR3 consists of 15 residues. Germline V gene data show CDR1 as SGHTA and CDR2 as FQGNSA. DNA for the CDR3: TGTGCCAGCAGCTTAGGGGGACAGAGCACAGATACGCAGTATTTT. Protein product: CASSLGGQSTDTQYF.

The rearrangement uses TRBV2 and TRBJ1-2; 7 bases are shared with TRBD1. Germline trimming cut 6 bases from V and 4 bases from J; bases unmatched to any gene: 5. The CDR3 is 13 residues long. Looked up from germline, CDR1 is SNHLY and CDR2 is FYNNEI. Here the CDR3 DNA reads TGTGCCAGCAGAGAGGACAGGATCTATGGCTACACCTTC. Residues: CASREDRIYGYTF.

The rearrangement uses TRBV5-1 and TRBJ2-6; no clear D. CDR1 SGHRS and CDR2 YFSETQ come from the germline V gene. CDR3 length: 14 residues. V lost 2 bases, J lost 5 bases, and 8 bases lay in between. CDR3 sequence: CASSFGGRANVLTF. In DNA form, the CDR3 reads TGCGCCAGCAGCTTTGGTGGCAGGGCCAACGTCCTGACTTTC.

This chain connects TRBV9 to TRBJ1-4; D is perhaps TRBD1 (6 bases). V was clipped by 4 bases and J by 8 bases, with 18 bases between them. This CDR3 contains 15 residues. Germline V gene sequence: CDR1 SGDLS, CDR2 YYNGEE. The CDR3 loop reads CASSPSPGAYEKLFF. CDR3 in DNA: TGTGCCAGCAGCCCCTCCCCAGGGGCCTACGAAAAACTGTTTTTT.

This chain joins TRBV5-4 and TRBJ2-3; the match to TRBD2 covers 10 bases. CDR1 is SGHNT and CDR2 is YYREEE in the germline V gene (reference sequence). V lost 2 bases and J lost 3; bases outside the gene matches: 9. This CDR3 is built from 17 residues. This CDR3 reads CASSLLAGGAGTDTQYF. The CDR3 bases are TGTGCCAGCAGCTTATTAGCGGGAGGAGCGGGTACAGATACGCAGTATTTT.

This clone was recorded once. The CDR3 DNA sequence: TGTGCCAGCAGCGGACGGACTAGAATGGGTACAGATACGCAGTATTTT. Encoded protein: CASSGRTRMGTDTQYF. The rearrangement uses TRBV7-3 and TRBJ2-3, with 7 positions matching TRBD2. Germline V CDR1 and CDR2: SGHTA, FQGTGA. The CDR3 loop spans 16 amino acids. With V trimmed by 5 bases and J by 3 bases, 11 bases remained unmatched.

The chain links TRBV11-3 to TRBJ1-1; weak D call: TRBD1 (5 bases). Germline loops: CDR1 SGHNT, CDR2 YENEEA. V lost 5 bases and J 1 base, leaving 14 bases between the germline ends. This CDR3 is 15 amino acids long. The CDR3 sequence: CASSLEGTSNTEAFF. The DNA of the CDR3 is TGTGCCAGCAGCCTGGAGGGGACCTCGAACACTGAAGCTTTCTTT.

This clone was observed a handful of times. The CDR3 here is CASSTTGAGGYEQYF. CDR3 in DNA: TGTGCCAGCAGCACGACCGGGGCGGGAGGTTACGAGCAGTACTTC. The rearrangement joins TRBV5-4 to TRBJ2-7, with 8 positions matching TRBD2. After removal of 4 bases from V and 4 bases from J, the junction contained 10 bases not matched to a gene. The CDR3 has 15 amino acids. Per the germline V gene, CDR1 is SGHNT and CDR2 is YYREEE (reference sequence).

This clone appeared a few times. The chain employs TRBV5-4 and TRBJ1-2, with D possibly matching TRBD1 (6 bases). Germline V CDR1 and CDR2: SGHNT, YYREEE (reference sequence). The V and J ends lost 5 bases and 8 bases respectively, with 16 bases between them. The CDR3 extends over 13 amino acids. CDR3 nucleotides: TGTGCCAGCAGTCACCAGGGGCCGGGGGGCTACACCTTC. Protein sequence: CASSHQGPGGYTF.

To note about this clone: This sample includes further DNA sequences coding for the same CDR3. CDR3 loop: CASSLEQVTGELFF. In DNA form, the CDR3 reads TGCGCCAGCAGCTTGGAACAGGTCACCGGGGAGCTGTTTTTT. The gene calls are TRBV5-1 and TRBJ2-2; D possibly corresponds to TRBD1 (5 bases). The CDR3 sequence is 14 residues long. Trimming left V 0 bases short and J 4 bases short, with 7 bases between. Germline lookup yields CDR1 SGHRS and CDR2 YFSETQ.

V usage is TRBV7-2 and J usage is TRBJ2-3; 10 bases are a match to TRBD2. The V gene end was trimmed by 2 bases and the J gene end by 4 bases; junction bases not matched to a gene: 9. Germline assignment: CDR1 SGHTA and CDR2 FQGNSA. This CDR3 has 17 amino acids. CDR3 sequence reads: CASSLTRSGRGPDTQYF. CDR3 nucleotide sequence: TGTGCCAGCAGCTTAACGAGGAGCGGGAGGGGGCCAGATACGCAGTATTTT.

The CDR3 is CASSEALGTSGPYNEQFF. As DNA, the CDR3 is TGTGCCAGCAGTGAAGCCCTAGGGACTAGCGGGCCTTACAATGAGCAGTTCTTC. This chain joins TRBV6-1 and TRBJ2-1; TRBD2 aligns across 12 bases. After removal of 0 bases from V and 4 bases from J, the junction contained 7 bases not matched to a gene. The CDR3 extends over 18 amino acids. Germline assignment: CDR1 MNHNS and CDR2 SASEGT.

This clone was recorded a few times. This chain uses TRBV6-5 with TRBJ2-1, with 13 bases that match TRBD2. The junction had 8 bases not matched to a gene; V was cut back by 2 bases and J by 10 bases. This CDR3 is 16 amino acids long. Germline CDR1 and CDR2: MNHEY and SVGAGI. The CDR3 here is CASSYAGTSGKGEQFF. The CDR3 coding sequence is TGTGCCAGCAGTTACGCCGGGACTAGCGGGAAAGGCGAGCAGTTCTTC.